Listed below are T cell receptor beta chains from one sample, sequenced in a study of T-cell memory formation after mild COVID-19. TCRdb recomputed calls from the 5' RACE reads with MiXCR, one row per CDR3 protein. The sample contains approximately 180,000 distinct CDR3 sequences, 15% to 20% of which appear only once. Sequencing used PBMCs or a T cell subset sorted from them (not recorded which). The receptor set was obtained from an adult woman who had mild COVID-19 (a few samples of this study predate the infection). Cell type and time point are not known. CDR3s include the opening cysteine and the closing phenylalanine or tryptophan. A D gene is named only where the DNA matches it firmly. Clone size is given for some rows only: seen once, a few or many times, or a class if the clone is expanded.

-,TRBV15,TRBJ2-7,-,CATSRDGRDYEQYF,TGTGCCACCAGCAGAGACGGCAGGGACTACGAGCAGTACTTC
few,TRBV29-1,TRBJ2-7,TRBD2,CSVGGRVDEQYF,TGCAGCGTTGGGGGGAGGGTTGACGAGCAGTACTTC
-,TRBV19,TRBJ2-1,-,CASSSPGGAYNEQFF,TGTGCCAGTAGTTCGCCCGGGGGTGCCTACAATGAGCAGTTCTTC
few,TRBV6-2/TRBV6-3,TRBJ2-7,TRBD2,CASSYSGSNEQYF,TGTGCCAGCAGTTACAGCGGGAGCAACGAGCAGTACTTC
-,TRBV12-3/TRBV12-4,TRBJ1-2,-,CASKGGLGGYTF,TGTGCCAGCAAGGGGGGGCTGGGCGGCTACACCTTC
-,TRBV20-1,TRBJ2-7,-,CSARAGSTYSYEQYF,TGCAGTGCTAGAGCGGGGTCCACCTACTCCTACGAGCAGTACTTC
-,TRBV5-1,TRBJ2-7,TRBD2,CASSVGGAYEQYF,TGCGCCAGCTCCGTCGGGGGGGCCTACGAGCAGTACTTC
-,TRBV7-3,TRBJ2-1,-,CASSLGTLWDEQFF,TGTGCCAGCAGCTTAGGGACATTATGGGATGAGCAGTTCTTC
few,TRBV5-1,TRBJ2-3,TRBD1,CASSPFNRGGTDTQYF,TGCGCCAGCAGCCCGTTCAACAGGGGAGGCACAGATACGCAGTATTTT
-,TRBV7-9,TRBJ2-3,-,CASSFGGLDTQYF,TGTGCCAGCAGCTTCGGGGGCCTAGATACGCAGTATTTT
-,TRBV18,TRBJ2-6,-,CASSPTGRSPSSGANVLTF,TGTGCCAGCTCCCCTACAGGGCGCTCTCCCTCCTCTGGGGCCAACGTCCTGACTTTC
many,TRBV9,TRBJ2-1,TRBD2,CASSTAGGPREQFF,TGTGCCAGCAGCACCGCGGGGGGCCCTCGGGAGCAGTTCTTC
few,TRBV7-8,TRBJ1-2,-,CASSLAPDYGYTF,TGTGCCAGCAGCTTAGCACCGGATTATGGCTACACCTTC
-,TRBV4-2,TRBJ2-7,TRBD1,CASSQTPGQGAYEQYF,TGTGCCAGCAGCCAGACACCGGGACAGGGGGCGTACGAGCAGTACTTC
-,TRBV12-3/TRBV12-4,TRBJ1-4,TRBD1,CASSLDRGREKLFF,TGTGCCAGCAGTTTGGACAGGGGGCGTGAAAAGCTGTTTTTT
-,TRBV20-1,TRBJ2-7,-,CSAKKAIAAEQYF,TGCAGTGCCAAAAAGGCAATCGCCGCCGAGCAGTACTTC
-,TRBV5-8,TRBJ2-3,TRBD2,CASSSPGLAGGPTQYF,TGTGCCAGCAGCTCACCGGGACTAGCGGGAGGGCCTACGCAGTATTTT
-,TRBV7-8,TRBJ2-5,-,CASSLAEGVTPYF,TGTGCCAGCAGCTTAGCCGAGGGAGTGACCCCGTACTTC